One and the same sample provided the 21 T cell receptor beta chains below, sequenced in a study of blood T cell repertoires in COVID-19. TCRdb's table, derived via immunoSEQ multiplex PCR, lists solely in-frame clones and lacks some. Here the sample spans some 150,000 clones, around 83% being singletons. What was sequenced was PBMCs or T cells enriched from blood (not recorded which). The source is a man aged 50 or older who had recovered from COVID-19.

V and J are TRBV5-1 and TRBJ1-5; D gene ambiguous. There are 13 residues in the CDR3. V was cut by 0 bases and J by 8 bases, with 9 bases left in between. Germline CDR1 is SGHRS and CDR2 is YFSETQ. CDR3 coding DNA: TGCGCCAGCAGCTTGGATGGCGGGAAGCCCCAGCATTTT. It translates to CASSLDGGKPQHF.

This clone was seen more than once but under ten times. V usage is TRBV10-3 and J usage is TRBJ2-2; 9 positions match TRBD1. Germline values: CDR1 ENHRY, CDR2 SYGVKD. J was trimmed by 5 bases and V by 4 bases; bases with no gene match: 8. This CDR3 contains 16 residues. CDR3 sequence (DNA): TGTGCCATCAGTGTCGGGACAGGGCTGGGAACCGGGGAGCTGTTTTTT. Amino acid sequence: CAISVGTGLGTGELFF.

This chain joins TRBV3-1 (or the pseudogene TRBV3-2) and TRBJ2-5, with 10 positions matching TRBD2. The CDR3 covers 15 residues. Trimming at V came to 8 bases and at J to 5 bases, leaving 11 bases not matched to a gene. CDR1 and CDR2 (germline): LGHDT, YNNKEL (reference sequence). The CDR3 loop is CASRSPSGGDETQYF. CDR3 DNA sequence: TGTGCCAGCCGGTCCCCTAGCGGGGGTGATGAGACCCAGTACTTC.

The CDR3 loop reads CAWTGTGLFEQYF. The DNA for the CDR3 is TGTGCCTGGACCGGGACAGGGCTTTTCGAGCAGTACTTC. V usage is TRBV30 and J usage is TRBJ2-7, with 9 bases that match TRBD1. In germline, CDR1 is GTSNPN, CDR2 SVGIG (reference sequence). This CDR3 contains 13 residues. The ends lost 4 bases at V and 6 bases at J; junction bases unmatched: 7.

The chain couples TRBV5-1 to TRBJ2-7; tentative D call: TRBD1 (7 bases). There are 16 residues in the CDR3. Germline V gene sequence: CDR1 SGHRS, CDR2 YFSETQ. V lost 0 bases and J lost 1, with 14 bases in between. CDR3 nucleotide sequence: TGCGCCAGCAGCTTGGTGAGGCAGGGGGGATCCTACGAGCAGTACTTC. Amino acids: CASSLVRQGGSYEQYF.

This rearrangement joins TRBV3-1 (or the pseudogene TRBV3-2) to TRBJ2-3, with D possibly TRBD1 on 6 matching bases. The V gene's germline CDR1 is LGHDT and CDR2 YNNKEL (reference sequence). The V end was cut by 5 bases, the J end by 7 bases, with 16 bases between. This CDR3 spans 14 amino acids. The CDR3 is CASSVGQPANTQYF. The CDR3 bases are TGTGCCAGCAGCGTTGGACAGCCCGCGAATACGCAGTATTTT.

This clone was detected once. The CDR3 region has the DNA TGCAGCGTAGGACAGGGTAGGAATCAGCCCCAGCATTTT. This codes for CSVGQGRNQPQHF. The chain links TRBV29-1 to TRBJ1-5, with 8 positions matching TRBD1. J lost 4 bases, V lost 6 bases, and 5 bases had no gene match. This CDR3 has 13 residues. Germline V gives CDR1 SQVTM, CDR2 ANQGSEA.

The V call is TRBV30, the J call TRBJ2-7; TRBD2 matches 7 bases. The CDR3 is 13 amino acids. V shed 0 bases and J 4 bases; nucleotides not matched to a gene: 3. Germline lookup yields CDR1 GTSNPN and CDR2 SVGIG (reference sequence). The CDR3 DNA is TGTGCCTGGAGTGTACTGCGGGGGTACGAGCAGTACTTC. Translation gives CAWSVLRGYEQYF.

This chain links TRBV15 with TRBJ1-2, with 7 bases lining up with TRBD1. CDR3 length: 14 amino acids. V lost 0 bases, J lost 4 bases, and 2 bases stayed unmatched. Looked up from germline, CDR1 is LNHNV and CDR2 is YYDKDF (reference sequence). As DNA, the CDR3 is TGTGCCACCAGCAGAGATTCAGGGGGCTATGGCTACACCTTC. Protein: CATSRDSGGYGYTF.

The chain joins TRBV2 to TRBJ1-6, with no clear D. Trimming removed 1 base at V and 4 bases at J, with 8 bases between. Germline lookup yields CDR1 SNHLY and CDR2 FYNNEI. The CDR3 is 15 amino acids. Written as DNA, the CDR3 is TGTGCCAGCAGTGAAGAGAGGAATTATAATTCACCCCTCCACTTT. This sequence encodes CASSEERNYNSPLHF.

The gene calls are TRBV19 and TRBJ2-7, with 9 bases aligning to TRBD1. Germline assignment: CDR1 LNHDA and CDR2 SQIVND (reference sequence). The CDR3 spans 13 residues. V was clipped by 4 bases and J by 2 bases; unmatched bases: 0. CDR3 DNA: TGTGCCAGTAGTAGGACAGGGGCCTACGAGCAGTACTTC. Protein product: CASSRTGAYEQYF.

The rearrangement joins TRBV6-2 or TRBV6-3 to TRBJ1-5; D possibly corresponds to TRBD1 (5 bases). Germline-derived CDR1 and CDR2 are MNHEY and SVGEGT. The V and J ends lost 0 bases and 6 bases respectively, with 9 bases between them. This CDR3 has 14 amino acids. The CDR3 loop reads CASSYSGGVQPQHF. CDR3 DNA sequence: TGTGCCAGCAGTTACTCTGGAGGGGTTCAGCCCCAGCATTTT.

The rearrangement uses TRBV30 and TRBJ1-6; possibly TRBD1 for D (5 bases). The V end lost 0 bases, the J end lost 10 bases, and 22 bases lay between the germline ends. Germline-derived CDR1 and CDR2 are GTSNPN and SVGIG (reference sequence). The length of the CDR3 is 17 residues. The CDR3 here is CAWSVLPPGRFGSPLHF. CDR3 nucleotide sequence: TGTGCCTGGAGTGTCCTCCCGCCAGGGAGGTTCGGGTCACCCCTCCACTTT.

The genes are TRBV29-1 and TRBJ2-1; TRBD1 aligns across 7 bases. Germline values: CDR1 SQVTM, CDR2 ANQGSEA. CDR3 length: 12 residues. Losses at the gene ends were 6 bases for V and 6 bases for J; bases not matched to a gene: 5. The CDR3: CSVRTGSNEQFF. CDR3 bases: TGCAGCGTCCGGACAGGCTCCAATGAGCAGTTCTTC.

The chain employs TRBV6-6 and TRBJ1-4, with 7 bases fitting TRBD1. Trimming at V came to 7 bases and at J to 5 bases, leaving 4 bases not matched to a gene. The CDR3 contains 13 residues. Per the germline V gene, CDR1 is MNHNY and CDR2 is SVGAGI (reference sequence). CDR3 protein: CASNPGQNEKLFF. In nucleotides, the CDR3 is TGTGCCAGCAACCCGGGACAGAATGAAAAACTGTTTTTT.

This clone qualifies as medium-sized. The J gene is TRBJ2-7, the V gene TRBV5-6, with D perhaps matching TRBD1 (5 bases). Germline assignment: CDR1 SGHDT and CDR2 YYEEEE. V dropped 4 bases and J dropped 0 bases, with 11 bases sitting between them. The CDR3 has 14 residues. CDR3 amino acids: CASSPTQDSYEQYF. The CDR3 nucleotides read TGTGCCAGCAGCCCTACACAGGACTCCTACGAGCAGTACTTC. The variable domain in full, completed from reference TRBV5-6 and TRBJ2-7, reads DAGVTQSPTHLIKTRGQQVTLRCSPKSGHDTVSWYQQALGQGPQFIFQYYEEEERQRGNFPDRFSGHQFPNYSSELNVNALLLGDSALYLCASSPTQDSYEQYFGPGTRLTVT.

The chain is built from TRBV11-3 and TRBJ2-2; TRBD2 matches at 15 bases. V lost 5 bases to trimming and J lost 7 bases; unmatched junction nucleotides: 8. Germline V gene data show CDR1 as SGHNT and CDR2 as YENEEA. CDR3 length: 17 amino acids. This chain's CDR3 is CASSPWTSGGAIGELFF. DNA for the CDR3: TGTGCCAGCAGCCCTTGGACTAGCGGGGGGGCCATCGGGGAGCTGTTTTTT.

V is TRBV18 and J is TRBJ2-5; 7 bases align to TRBD2. V gave up 0 bases and J gave up 5 bases; unmatched junction bases: 9. CDR3 length: 16 residues. The V gene's germline CDR1 is KGHSH and CDR2 LQKENI. CDR3 nucleotides: TGTGCCAGCTCACCACCGACTAGCCGAACTTCCGAGACCCAGTACTTC. Amino acid sequence: CASSPPTSRTSETQYF.

The gene calls are TRBV7-6 and TRBJ2-7, with 9 bases identical to TRBD1. This CDR3 comprises 17 residues. CDR1 is SGHVS and CDR2 is FNYEAQ in the germline V gene. Trimming cost V 4 bases and J 7 bases; bases outside gene matches: 17. The CDR3 coding sequence is TGTGCCAGCAGCTCGCAACTCACCGGGACAGGGCTAAAAGAGCAGTACTTC. Protein product: CASSSQLTGTGLKEQYF.

The rearrangement uses TRBV9 and TRBJ1-3, with TRBD1 matching over 7 bases. V gave up 3 bases and J gave up 3 bases; unmatched junction bases: 3. Germline V gives CDR1 SGDLS, CDR2 YYNGEE. The CDR3 runs 14 residues. The CDR3, as DNA: TGTGCCAGCAGCGCCCACAGGGGTGGAAACACCATATATTTT. This encodes CASSAHRGGNTIYF. The full variable domain, in which reference TRBV9 and TRBJ1-3 provide the parts outside the CDR3, is DSGVTQTPKHLITATGQRVTLRCSPRSGDLSVYWYQQSLDQGLQFLIQYYNGEERAKGNILERFSAQQFPDLHSELNLSSLELGDSALYFCASSAHRGGNTIYFGEGSWLTVV.

V usage is TRBV5-5 and J usage is TRBJ1-2; possibly TRBD1 for D (6 bases). CDR3 length equals 14 residues. Trimming stripped 0 bases from V and 3 bases from J, with 9 bases between. Germline V gives CDR1 SGHKS, CDR2 YYEKEE (reference sequence). The CDR3 coding sequence is TGTGCCAGCAGCTTGGCGTCAGGGGACTATGGCTACACCTTC. As protein: CASSLASGDYGYTF.